This T cell receptor beta chain originates from a study of T-cell reconstitution after alpha-beta-depleted transplantation in children. The germline V gene encodes CDR1 SGHRS and CDR2 YFSETQ. Losses at the gene ends were 1 base for V and 2 bases for J; bases not matched to a gene: 4. CDR3 length equals 15 residues. The library targeted TCRbeta and was prepared with unique molecular identifiers. Each CDR3 protein is one row after TCRdb ran MiXCR on the PCR reads. The table lists about 270,000 distinct CDR3 sequences, around 9.6% of them singletons. The sample holds many counts of this clonotype. The receptor comes from a human donor who donated a stem cell graft to a child with SCID. The chain links TRBV5-1 to TRBJ2-3, with 7 bases identical to TRBD1. The sequences come from PBMCs from the stem cell graft donor, collected from the stem cell graft. In nucleotides, the CDR3 is TGCGCCAGCAGCTTGCAGGGGGAGCACACAGATACGCAGTATTTT. It yields the protein CASSLQGEHTDTQYF.